The 7 T cell receptor beta chains given below trace back to one sample, sequenced in a study of blood T cells in healthy people across ages. It was with a sample-barcoded 5' primer and a J-beta primer mix that a second PCR of roughly 7 to 12 cycles was run. Using its own MiXCR run on the 5' RACE reads, TCRdb lists one record per CDR3 protein. This sample has fewer than 950,000 distinct CDR3 sequences; under 40% occur once, and the top ten carry under 15%. Sequenced sample: blood. The receptor set was obtained from a man younger than 35 in good health.

This clonotype showed up just a few times. The chain links TRBV15 to TRBJ1-4; D gene uncertain. Looked up from germline, CDR1 is LNHNV and CDR2 is YYDKDF (reference sequence). This CDR3 comprises 15 residues. V was pared by 6 bases and J by 0 bases, with 11 bases between. CDR3 sequence (DNA): TGTGCCACCAGGAGGCGGGAGGCAACTAATGAAAAACTGTTTTTT. This encodes CATRRREATNEKLFF.

V usage is TRBV7-2 and J usage is TRBJ1-1; possibly TRBD1 for D (6 bases). This CDR3 contains 12 residues. Trimming cost V 5 bases and J 12 bases, with 16 bases left between them. The germline V gene encodes CDR1 SGHTA and CDR2 FQGNSA. The CDR3 loop is CASSPLLQGPFF. DNA of the CDR3: TGTGCCAGCAGCCCCTTGTTACAGGGACCTTTCTTT.

The gene calls are TRBV7-9 and TRBJ2-2; tentatively, D is TRBD2 (6 bases). The CDR3 contains 14 residues. Germline-derived CDR1 and CDR2 are SEHNR and FQNEAQ (reference sequence). Trimming stripped 7 bases from V and 4 bases from J, with 13 bases between. CDR3 in amino acids: CASTRRGGTGELFF. DNA of the CDR3: TGTGCCAGCACCCGGAGGGGCGGCACCGGGGAGCTGTTTTTT.

This clonotype has ten or more counts. The chain has TRBV5-1 and TRBJ2-3; no definite D call. There are 12 residues in the CDR3. The germline CDR1 and CDR2 sequences are SGHRS and YFSETQ. V lost 4 bases to trimming and J lost 8 bases, with 11 bases between them. The CDR3 loop is CASSGSYGTQYF. CDR3 in DNA: TGCGCCAGCAGCGGATCTTATGGTACGCAGTATTTT.

The chain employs TRBV18 and TRBJ1-4; D gene uncertain. This CDR3 is 14 amino acids long. CDR1 and CDR2 from the germline V gene are KGHSH and LQKENI. V lost 8 bases to trimming and J lost 0 bases, with 10 bases between them. This chain's CDR3 is CASQRTATNEKLFF. For the CDR3, the DNA is TGTGCCAGCCAAAGGACTGCAACTAATGAAAAACTGTTTTTT.

This clonotype was seen only a few times. The chain combines TRBV5-1 with TRBJ1-4, with D possibly TRBD1 on 5 matching bases. This CDR3 comprises 13 residues. V lost 4 bases and J 12 bases, leaving 16 bases between the germline ends. CDR1 is SGHRS, CDR2 YFSETQ, per germline. The CDR3 DNA sequence: TGCGCCAGCAGCCCCACATTTCGGGGGGAACTGTTTTTT. Its translation is CASSPTFRGELFF.

With regard to this clonotype: Since a much larger clone is just one base distant, this may be a read error. The chain joins TRBV25-1 to TRBJ1-2; 7 nucleotides agree with TRBD1. The CDR3 loop spans 13 amino acids. Germline CDR1 is MGHDK and CDR2 is SYGVNS. V lost 5 bases to trimming and J lost 2 bases; unmatched junction nucleotides: 2. The CDR3 DNA reads as TGTGCCAGCAGTAAGACAGGGAACTATGGCTACACCTTC. Translation: CASSKTGNYGYTF.